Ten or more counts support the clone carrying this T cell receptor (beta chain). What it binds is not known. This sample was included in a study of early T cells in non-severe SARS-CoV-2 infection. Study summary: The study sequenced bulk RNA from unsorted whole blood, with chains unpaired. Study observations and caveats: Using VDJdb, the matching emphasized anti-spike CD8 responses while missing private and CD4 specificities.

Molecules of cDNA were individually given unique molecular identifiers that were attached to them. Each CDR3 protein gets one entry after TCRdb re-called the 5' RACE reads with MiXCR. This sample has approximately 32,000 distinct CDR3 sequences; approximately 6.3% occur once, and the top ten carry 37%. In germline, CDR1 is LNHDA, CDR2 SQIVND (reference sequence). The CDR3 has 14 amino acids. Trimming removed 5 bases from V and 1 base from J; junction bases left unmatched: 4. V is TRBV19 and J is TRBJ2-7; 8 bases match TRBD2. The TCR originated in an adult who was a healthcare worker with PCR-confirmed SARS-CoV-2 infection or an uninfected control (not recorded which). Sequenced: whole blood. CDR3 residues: CASSWRGVSYEQYF. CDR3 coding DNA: TGTGCCAGTAGTTGGCGGGGGGTGTCCTACGAGCAGTACTTC. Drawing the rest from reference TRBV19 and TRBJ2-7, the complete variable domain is DGGITQSPKYLFRKEGQNVTLSCEQNLNHDAMYWYRQDPGQGLRLIYYSQIVNDFQKGDIAEGYSVSREKKESFPLTVTSAQKNPTAFYLCASSWRGVSYEQYFGPGTRLTVT.